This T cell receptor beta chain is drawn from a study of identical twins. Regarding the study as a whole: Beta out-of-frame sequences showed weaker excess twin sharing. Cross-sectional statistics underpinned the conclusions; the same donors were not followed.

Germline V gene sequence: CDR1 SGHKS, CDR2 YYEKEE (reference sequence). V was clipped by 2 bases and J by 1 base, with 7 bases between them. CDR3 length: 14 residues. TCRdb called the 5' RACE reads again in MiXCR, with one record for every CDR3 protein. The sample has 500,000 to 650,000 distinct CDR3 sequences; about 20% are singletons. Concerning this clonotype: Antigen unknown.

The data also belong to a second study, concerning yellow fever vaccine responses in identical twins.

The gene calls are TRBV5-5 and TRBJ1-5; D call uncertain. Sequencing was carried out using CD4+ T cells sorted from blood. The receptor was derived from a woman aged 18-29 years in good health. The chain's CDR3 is CASSLEFSNQPQHF. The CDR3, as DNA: TGTGCCAGCAGCTTAGAGTTCAGCAATCAGCCCCAGCATTTT. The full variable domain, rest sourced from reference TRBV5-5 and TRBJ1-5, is DAGVTQSPTHLIKTRGQQVTLRCSPISGHKSVSWYQQVLGQGPQFIFQYYEKEERGRGNFPDRFSARQFPNYSSELNVNALLLGDSALYLCASSLEFSNQPQHFGDGTRLSIL.